This T cell receptor beta chain was identified in a study of regulatory T cells in long-lasting Graves disease. Findings and limits, study-wide: Thyroid tissue was not studied; only peripheral blood was.

Time point specified: newly diagnosed GD, antithyroid drugs for less than 3 months. PBMCs were the source of the RNA used for TCR sequencing. As concerns this clonotype: Its antigen remains unidentified.

The V gene's germline CDR1 is DFQATT and CDR2 SNEGSKA (reference sequence). The CDR3 spans 14 residues. V lost 5 bases and J lost 2, with 14 bases in between. With iRepertoire HTBI primers and Arm-PCR of CDR3 regions, TCR beta libraries were built. TCRdb analysed the multiplex PCR reads with MiXCR anew, one entry per CDR3 protein. The data show about 540,000 distinct CDR3 sequences, about 13% seen once. This sample also appeared in a second study, on T cells in Graves' hyperthyroidism and ophthalmopathy.

Here the sequenced sample was peripheral blood mononuclear cells (PBMCs), taken at new diagnosis, from a patient treated with antithyroid drugs. The receptor's source is a man aged 30-40 years with Graves disease. V is TRBV20-1 and J is TRBJ2-3, with a possible D match to TRBD2 (6 bases). CDR3 sequence: CSAGGGGSTDTQYF. The CDR3, as DNA: TGCAGTGCTGGGGGTGGGGGGTCCACAGATACGCAGTATTTT.